What follows describes a single TCR beta chain. What it binds is unknown. These data are taken from a study of beta chain features in type 1 diabetes. As for the study in general: Sorted cell examination encompassed 100,000,000 or so cells across all samples. The study, taken as a whole, reports: A greater similarity of naive, central memory and Treg TCRB repertoires was seen among patients than among healthy donors. Type 1 diabetes patients had moderately but significantly shorter TCRB CDR3s in all four CD4+ subsets.

Blood was drawn once from each donor into heparinised tubes. The draws averaged roughly 120 mL. Via CD45RO/CCR7/CD25/CD127/CD95/CD27, cells of the CD4+ naive, central memory, regulatory and stem cell-like memory subsets were sorted. Expressed TCRB transcripts were sequenced after all isolated RNA was converted to cDNA. The data were produced by immunoSEQ multiplex PCR, yet TCRdb's version contains in-frame clones alone and is incomplete. The sample carries fewer than 300,000 clones, approximately 20% recorded once. Germline CDR1 is SEHNR and CDR2 is FQNEAQ (reference sequence). Deletions cut 4 bases from V and 4 bases from J, with 13 bases between. The CDR3 is made up of 14 amino acids.

What was sequenced was naive CD4+ T cells from blood. The TCR sequence derives from a woman between 35 and 50 years old with type 1 diabetes. This chain connects TRBV7-9 to TRBJ1-1; tentatively, D is TRBD1 (6 bases). The CDR3 nucleotides read TGTGCCAGCAGCTCATTACAGGGAAGCACTGAAGCTTTCTTT. It specifies CASSSLQGSTEAFF.